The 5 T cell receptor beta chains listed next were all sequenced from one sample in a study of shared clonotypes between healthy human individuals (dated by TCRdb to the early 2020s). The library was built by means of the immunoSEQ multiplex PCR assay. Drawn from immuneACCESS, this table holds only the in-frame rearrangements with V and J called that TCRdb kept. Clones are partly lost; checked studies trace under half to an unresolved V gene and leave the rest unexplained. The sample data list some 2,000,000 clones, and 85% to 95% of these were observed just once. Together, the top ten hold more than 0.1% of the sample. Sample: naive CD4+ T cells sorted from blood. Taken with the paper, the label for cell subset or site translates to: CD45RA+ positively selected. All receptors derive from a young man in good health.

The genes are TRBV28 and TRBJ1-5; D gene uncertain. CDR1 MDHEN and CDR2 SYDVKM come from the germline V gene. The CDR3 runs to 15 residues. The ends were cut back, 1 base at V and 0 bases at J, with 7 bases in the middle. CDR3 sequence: CASSLFKGSNQPQHF. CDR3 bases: TGTGCCAGCAGTTTATTTAAAGGTAGCAATCAGCCCCAGCATTTT.

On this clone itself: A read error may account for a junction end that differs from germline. The CDR3 spells CASRAGGVMNAEAFF. CDR3 nucleotide sequence: TGTGCCAGCAGGGCGGGAGGGGTCATGAACGCTGAAGCTTTCTTT. The rearrangement links TRBV11-1 to TRBJ1-1, with a tentative D call TRBD1 (5 bases). The CDR3 contains 15 residues. The germline gives CDR1 SGHAT, CDR2 FQDESV (reference sequence).

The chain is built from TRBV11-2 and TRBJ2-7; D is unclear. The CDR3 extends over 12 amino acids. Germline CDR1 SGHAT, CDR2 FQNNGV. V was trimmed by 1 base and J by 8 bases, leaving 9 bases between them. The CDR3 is CASSLVGAKQYF. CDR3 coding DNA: TGTGCCAGCAGCTTAGTGGGCGCTAAGCAGTACTTC.

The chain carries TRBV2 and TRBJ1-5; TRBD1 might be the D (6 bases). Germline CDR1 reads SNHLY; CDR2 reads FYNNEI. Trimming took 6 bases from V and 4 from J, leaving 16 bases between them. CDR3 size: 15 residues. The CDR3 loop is CASRGGDSLNQPQHF. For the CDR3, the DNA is TGTGCCAGCAGGGGGGGCGACAGCTTGAATCAGCCCCAGCATTTT.

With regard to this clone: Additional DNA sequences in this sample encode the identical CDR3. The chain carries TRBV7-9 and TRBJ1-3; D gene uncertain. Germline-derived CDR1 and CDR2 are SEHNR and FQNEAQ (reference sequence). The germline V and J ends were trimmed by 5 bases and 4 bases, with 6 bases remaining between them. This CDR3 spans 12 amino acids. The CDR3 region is CASSPRGNTIYF. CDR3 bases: TGTGCCAGCAGCCCACGGGGAAACACCATATATTTT.